This T cell receptor beta chain appears in the sequencing data of a study of T cell repertoires in cytomegalovirus infection. Whole-study context: CMV infection plus the matching HLA type was flagged by public TCR beta signatures.

TCRdb ran MiXCR on the reads and lists one entry per CDR3 protein. The sample has around 750,000 distinct CDR3 sequences, approximately 30% seen once. Note on this clonotype: Its target is not known.

Findings of the study overall: Adding up the frequency of public TCR beta families identified people who carried CMV plus the relevant HLA. CMV-specific TCR beta clonotypes restricted by HLA-C were the ones dominating the ex vivo response.

Looked up from germline, CDR1 is SGHRS and CDR2 is YFSETQ. V was clipped by 3 bases and J by 5 bases, with 16 bases between them. The CDR3 is made up of 15 amino acids. The rearrangement joins TRBV5-1 to TRBJ2-3; possible D gene TRBD1, 6 bases. The TCR sequence derives from a human donor in good health (CMV status not recorded). Some clones in this sample may be carry-over from other donors' samples. The source was cultured CD8+ T cells from PBMCs, collected from culture after CMV antigen stimulation. CDR3 nucleotide sequence: TGCGCCAGCAGCTCCCGGGACAACCTAATAGATACGCAGTATTTT. This encodes CASSSRDNLIDTQYF.